These 17 T cell receptor beta chains originate from one sample sequenced in a study of regulatory T cells in long-lasting Graves disease. Researchers made TCR beta libraries by using iRepertoire HTBI primers and running Arm-PCR on CDR3 regions. TCRdb re-called the multiplex PCR reads with MiXCR, one entry per CDR3 protein. In the table there are 400,000 to 500,000 distinct CDR3 sequences, roughly 17% of which are singletons. The time point here: newly diagnosed GD, antithyroid drugs for less than 3 months. Scientists built the TCR library using RNA that was extracted from PBMCs. These data are also associated with another study on T cells in Graves' hyperthyroidism and ophthalmopathy.

Sequenced here: peripheral blood mononuclear cells (PBMCs), sampled at new diagnosis, from a patient treated with antithyroid drugs. The origin of the receptors is a woman aged 18-30 years with Graves disease.

This clonotype was detected only a few times. The chain joins TRBV20-1 to TRBJ2-7, with D possibly being TRBD1 (7 bases). The CDR3 contains 15 residues. In germline, CDR1 is DFQATT, CDR2 SNEGSKA (reference sequence). V lost 5 bases to trimming and J lost 5 bases, with 22 bases between them. CDR3 in DNA: TGCAGTGCTGGGTCCCTGAACAGGGGAGGCAACGAGCAGTACTTC. Protein product: CSAGSLNRGGNEQYF.

This clonotype was counted many times. The V gene is TRBV7-2, the J gene TRBJ1-1, with 9 bases identical to TRBD1. In germline, CDR1 is SGHTA, CDR2 FQGNSA. CDR3 length: 16 amino acids. V was pared by 1 base and J by 0 bases, with 3 bases of the junction left unmatched. The CDR3 loop is CASSLVGTGMNTEAFF. CDR3 coding DNA: TGTGCCAGCAGCTTAGTCGGGACAGGGATGAACACTGAAGCTTTCTTT. Combining the CDR3 with reference TRBV7-2 and TRBJ1-1 gives the whole variable domain GAGVSQSPSNKVTEKGKDVELRCDPISGHTALYWYRQSLGQGLEFLIYFQGNSAPDKSGLPSDRFSAERTGGSVSTLTIQRTQQEDSAVYLCASSLVGTGMNTEAFFGQGTRLTVV.

This clonotype was detected many times. The gene calls are TRBV28 and TRBJ2-3; D remains unclear. V lost 5 bases and J 5 bases, leaving 14 bases between the germline ends. The CDR3 totals 14 residues. In germline, CDR1 is MDHEN, CDR2 SYDVKM. The CDR3 nucleotides read TGTGCCAGCAGTGAGGAAGTACCACAAGATACGCAGTATTTT. Encoded protein: CASSEEVPQDTQYF.

This CDR3 is CASSIEAGVNEQFF. CDR3 in DNA: TGTGCCAGTAGTATCGAAGCGGGAGTAAATGAGCAGTTCTTC. The rearrangement links TRBV19 to TRBJ2-1, with 8 bases matching TRBD2. The germline CDR1 and CDR2 sequences are LNHDA and SQIVND (reference sequence). The CDR3 covers 14 residues. With V trimmed by 3 bases and J by 7 bases, 5 bases remained unmatched.

The sample holds a few counts of this clonotype. The chain is built from TRBV3-1 and TRBJ2-1, with D tentatively TRBD1 (5 bases). Trimming pared 6 bases from V and 0 bases from J, leaving 15 bases between. The CDR3 runs 16 residues. Germline CDR1 reads LGHDT; CDR2 reads YNNKEL (reference sequence). Here the CDR3 reads CASSSIDRYSYNEQFF. The DNA for the CDR3 is TGTGCCAGCAGTTCCATAGACAGATACTCCTACAATGAGCAGTTCTTC.

The J gene is TRBJ2-2, the V gene TRBV6-1; 10 nucleotides line up with TRBD2. Germline CDR1 MNHNS, CDR2 SASEGT. The CDR3 has 20 residues. After removal of 6 bases from V and 8 bases from J, the junction contained 24 bases not matched to a gene. This CDR3 reads CASRRSLAGAVELVKGELFF. CDR3 bases: TGTGCCAGCAGAAGATCGCTAGCGGGAGCGGTGGAGTTGGTCAAAGGGGAGCTGTTTTTT.

This clonotype was picked up a small number of times. The chain combines TRBV24-1 with TRBJ1-5, with D uncertain. V shed 3 bases and J shed 6 bases, with 8 bases lying between them. This CDR3 region has 13 residues. CDR1 is KGHDR and CDR2 is SFDVKD in the germline V gene. For the CDR3, the DNA is TGTGCCACCAGTGATAGTGGGATTCAGCCCCAGCATTTT. Translation gives CATSDSGIQPQHF.

This clonotype was counted ten times or more. The chain uses TRBV7-9 and TRBJ2-6; 7 bases map to TRBD1. The V segment lost 4 bases and the J segment 0 bases; nucleotides outside the gene matches: 3. The CDR3 is 16 amino acids. Looked up from germline, CDR1 is SEHNR and CDR2 is FQNEAQ (reference sequence). CDR3 in amino acids: CASSSGQRSGANVLTF. The CDR3 DNA sequence: TGTGCCAGCAGCTCGGGACAGCGCTCTGGGGCCAACGTCCTGACTTTC.

The chain couples TRBV12-3 or TRBV12-4 to TRBJ1-2; D ambiguous. Trimming removed 3 bases at V and 6 bases at J, with 11 bases between. This CDR3 has 13 amino acids. The CDR3 region is CASSFTGGNGYTF. CDR3 nucleotide sequence: TGTGCCAGCAGTTTCACGGGAGGGAATGGCTACACCTTC.

With regard to this clonotype: The junction departs from the called germline gene at one end, perhaps through a read error. The chain carries TRBV6-1 and TRBJ2-2; D may correspond to TRBD1 or TRBD2 (5 bases each). Germline CDR1 and CDR2: MNHNS and SASEGT. The CDR3 consists of 14 residues. In DNA form, the CDR3 reads TGTGCCAGCAGAACTCCTAGGGGATCCGGGGACCTGTTTTTT. The encoded protein is CASRTPRGSGDLFF.

A word on this clonotype: A much larger clone differs from this one at a single base, so this may be a read error. V and J are TRBV18 and TRBJ1-4; the D is unclear. Germline CDR1 is KGHSH and CDR2 is LQKENI. There are 16 residues in the CDR3. CDR3 sequence (DNA): TGTGCCAACTCACCAAGTATGGGGAGCCATAATGAAAAACTGTTTTTT. It yields the protein CANSPSMGSHNEKLFF.

The V and J genes are TRBV28 and TRBJ1-2; TRBD1 aligns across 7 bases. In germline, CDR1 is MDHEN, CDR2 SYDVKM. Trimming cost V 4 bases and J 5 bases; bases outside gene matches: 4. This CDR3 is built from 13 residues. CDR3 amino acids: CASSYIQGYGYTF. The CDR3 DNA is TGTGCCAGCAGTTATATACAGGGGTATGGCTACACCTTC.

In this sample, this clonotype turned up a few times. The chain uses TRBV3-1 and TRBJ2-2; 12 bases fit TRBD2. The V gene end was trimmed by 1 base and the J gene end by 4 bases; junction bases not matched to a gene: 4. Germline CDR1 LGHDT, CDR2 YNNKEL (reference sequence). The CDR3 is made up of 17 amino acids. The DNA of the CDR3 is TGTGCCAGCAGCCAAGGACTAGCGGGAGCGGGCACCGGGGAGCTGTTTTTT. This translates into CASSQGLAGAGTGELFF.

This clonotype was seen at least ten times. J is TRBJ2-7 and V is TRBV7-9; D unclear. From germline, CDR1 is SEHNR and CDR2 FQNEAQ (reference sequence). V lost 0 bases and J lost 1, with 7 bases in between. The CDR3 runs to 14 residues. As DNA, the CDR3 is TGTGCCAGCAGCTTAGCGTTGGAGTCCTACGAGCAGTACTTC. Protein: CASSLALESYEQYF.

This clonotype was seen only a few times. The chain uses TRBV12-3 or TRBV12-4 and TRBJ2-6; D remains ambiguous. The CDR3 spans 13 residues. Trimming left V 7 bases short and J 4 bases short, with 8 bases between. The CDR3 sequence is CASKGSGANVLTF. The CDR3 nucleotides read TGTGCCAGCAAAGGGTCCGGGGCCAACGTCCTGACTTTC.

This clonotype showed up many times. The gene calls are TRBV28 and TRBJ2-5; tentative D call: TRBD2 (6 bases). CDR3 size: 15 residues. CDR1 is MDHEN and CDR2 is SYDVKM in the germline V gene. With 5 bases removed from V and 1 base from J, the gap between germline ends came to 14 bases. The CDR3 reads CASSPTGTRQETQYF. The CDR3 nucleotides are TGTGCCAGCAGTCCAACCGGGACTCGCCAAGAGACCCAGTACTTC.

The chain is built from TRBV7-2 and TRBJ2-1, with a weak D call TRBD2 (5 bases). The CDR3 has 14 amino acids. V lost 1 base and J lost 7, with 11 bases in between. Germline V gene sequence: CDR1 SGHTA, CDR2 FQGNSA. The CDR3 protein is CASSLVIEGNEQFF. CDR3 in DNA: TGTGCCAGCAGCTTAGTAATTGAGGGAAATGAGCAGTTCTTC.